These 4 T cell receptor beta chains were sequenced from one sample in a study of blood T cells in healthy people across ages. With a J-beta primer mix and a sample-barcoded 5' primer, a second PCR ran roughly 6 to 11 cycles. MiXCR, run by TCRdb on the 5' RACE reads, gives a single entry per CDR3 protein. The table shows approximately 1,000,000 distinct CDR3 sequences, with 40% to 45% occurring only once. The sequencing sample was made of blood. The origin of the receptors is a woman aged 55-70 years in good health.

There are a few counts of this clonotype. The chain is built from TRBV18 and TRBJ2-5; D unclear. The V and J ends lost 3 bases and 3 bases respectively, with 8 bases between them. The CDR3 consists of 13 residues. CDR1 KGHSH and CDR2 LQKENI come from the germline V gene. The CDR3 bases are TGTGCCAGCTCACCTAGGCTAGAAGAGACCCAGTACTTC. The encoded protein is CASSPRLEETQYF.

The chain joins TRBV9 to TRBJ2-1; 10 bases map to TRBD2. From germline, CDR1 is SGDLS and CDR2 YYNGEE. CDR3 length: 15 residues. The trim removed 5 bases at V and 5 bases at J, leaving 7 bases unmatched. The CDR3 DNA reads TGTGCCAGCAGTATCGGGGGGACTAGCGACAATGAGCAGTTCTTC. Its protein product is CASSIGGTSDNEQFF.

This clonotype was counted only a few times. The chain links TRBV28 to TRBJ2-3; D may be TRBD2 (6 bases). Per the germline V gene, CDR1 is MDHEN and CDR2 is SYDVKM. The CDR3 contains 11 residues. CDR3 amino acids: CGAGRSDTQYF. CDR3 in DNA: TGTGGCGCAGGGAGGTCAGATACGCAGTATTTT.

This clonotype was seen many times. J is TRBJ2-7 and V is TRBV7-9; TRBD1 aligns across 9 bases. Per the germline V gene, CDR1 is SEHNR and CDR2 is FQNEAQ (reference sequence). V lost 2 bases, J lost 6 bases, and 8 bases stayed unmatched. CDR3 length equals 15 residues. The CDR3 DNA reads TGTGCCAGCAGCTTATCTCGGACAGGGGCTGGCGAGCAGTACTTC. Translating it yields CASSLSRTGAGEQYF.